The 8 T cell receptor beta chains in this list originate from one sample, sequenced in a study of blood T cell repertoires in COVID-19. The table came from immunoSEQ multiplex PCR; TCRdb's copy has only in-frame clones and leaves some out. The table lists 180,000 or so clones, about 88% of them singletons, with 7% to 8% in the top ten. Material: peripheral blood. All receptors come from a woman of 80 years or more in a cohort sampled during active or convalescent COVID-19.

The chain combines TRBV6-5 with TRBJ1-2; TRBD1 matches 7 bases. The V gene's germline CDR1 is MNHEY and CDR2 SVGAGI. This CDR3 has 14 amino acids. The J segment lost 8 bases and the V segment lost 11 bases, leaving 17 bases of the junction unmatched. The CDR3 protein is CACRTGPTFGGYTF. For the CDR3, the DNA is TGTGCCTGCCGGACAGGTCCGACCTTTGGAGGCTACACCTTC.

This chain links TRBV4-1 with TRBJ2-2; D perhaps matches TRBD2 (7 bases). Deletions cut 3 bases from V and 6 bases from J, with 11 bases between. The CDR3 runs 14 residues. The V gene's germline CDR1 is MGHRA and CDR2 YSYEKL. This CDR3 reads CASSHPGGPGELFF. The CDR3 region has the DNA TGCGCCAGCAGCCACCCCGGGGGGCCCGGGGAGCTGTTTTTT.

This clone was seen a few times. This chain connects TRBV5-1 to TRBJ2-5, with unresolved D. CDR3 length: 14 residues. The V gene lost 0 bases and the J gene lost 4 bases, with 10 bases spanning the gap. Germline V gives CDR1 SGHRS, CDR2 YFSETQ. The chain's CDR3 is CASSLAKNGETQYF. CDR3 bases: TGCGCCAGCAGCTTGGCCAAGAACGGAGAGACCCAGTACTTC.

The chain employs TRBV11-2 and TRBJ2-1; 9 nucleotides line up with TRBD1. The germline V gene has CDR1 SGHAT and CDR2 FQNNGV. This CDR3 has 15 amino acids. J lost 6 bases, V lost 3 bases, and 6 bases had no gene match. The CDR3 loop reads CASSLTGQGGNEQFF. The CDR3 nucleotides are TGTGCCAGCAGCTTGACGGGACAGGGCGGCAATGAGCAGTTCTTC.

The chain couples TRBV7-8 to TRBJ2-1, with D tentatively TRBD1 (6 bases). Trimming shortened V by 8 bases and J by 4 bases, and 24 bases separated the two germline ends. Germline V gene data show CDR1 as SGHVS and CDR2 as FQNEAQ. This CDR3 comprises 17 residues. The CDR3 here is CASRTVPGLVGYNEQFF. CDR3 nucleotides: TGTGCCAGCCGGACAGTTCCCGGACTCGTAGGGTACAATGAGCAGTTCTTC.

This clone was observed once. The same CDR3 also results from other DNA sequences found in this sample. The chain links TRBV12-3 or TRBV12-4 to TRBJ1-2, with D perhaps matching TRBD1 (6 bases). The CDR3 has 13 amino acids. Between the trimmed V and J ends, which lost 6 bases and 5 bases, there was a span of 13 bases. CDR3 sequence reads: CASRPGQGYGYTF. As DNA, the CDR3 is TGTGCCAGCAGGCCGGGCCAGGGGTATGGCTACACCTTC.

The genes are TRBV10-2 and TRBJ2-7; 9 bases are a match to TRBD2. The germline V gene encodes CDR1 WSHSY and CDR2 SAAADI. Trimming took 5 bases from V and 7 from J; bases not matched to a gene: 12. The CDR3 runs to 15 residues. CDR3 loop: CASSPVAGGPGEQYV. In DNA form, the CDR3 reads TGCGCCAGCAGTCCCGTGGCGGGAGGGCCGGGGGAGCAGTACGTC.

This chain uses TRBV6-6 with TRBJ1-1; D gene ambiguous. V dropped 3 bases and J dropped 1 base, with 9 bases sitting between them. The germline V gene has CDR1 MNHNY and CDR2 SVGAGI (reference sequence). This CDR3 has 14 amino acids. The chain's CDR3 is CASSYSGRNTEAFF. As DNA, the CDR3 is TGTGCCAGCAGTTATTCCGGTAGGAACACTGAAGCTTTCTTT.